These T cell receptor beta chains were read from a single sample in a study of shared clonotypes between healthy human individuals. Some clones are missing from TCRdb's copy, which holds only in-frame ones; the method was immunoSEQ multiplex PCR. In the table there are roughly 2.4 million clones, about 94% of which are singletons. Sequenced input: naive CD4+ T cells sorted from blood. These receptors were taken from a young man in good health. The CDR3 runs from the conserved cysteine through the conserved F or W. D genes are given only for firm matches. A row's size may be missing; if present it is once, few, many or a size class.

v_call	clone_size	d_call	j_call	cdr3_aa	cdr3_nt
TRBV19	.	TRBD2	TRBJ2-3	CASSTILAGGTDTQYF	TGTGCCAGTAGTACTATCCTAGCGGGAGGCACAGATACGCAGTATTTT
TRBV21-1	.	.	TRBJ1-2	CASSPLSTGTAYGYTF	TGTGCCAGCAGCCCCCTATCCACAGGGACAGCCTATGGCTACACCTTC
TRBV30	.	.	TRBJ2-3	CAWSPGYPGSTDTQYF	TGTGCCTGGAGTCCGGGGTACCCTGGGAGCACAGATACGCAGTATTTT
TRBV25-1	.	.	TRBJ2-7	CASRHSIKYEQYF	TGTGCCAGCAGACACAGCATCAAATACGAGCAGTACTTC
TRBV20-1	.	.	TRBJ2-1	CSVGLLNEQFF	TGCAGTGTAGGACTCTTAAATGAGCAGTTCTTC
TRBV18	.	.	TRBJ2-6	CASSPQGPGANVLTF	TGTGCCAGCTCACCGCAGGGACCGGGGGCCAACGTCCTGACTTTC
TRBV11-2	.	.	TRBJ1-2	CASSPSGDVYGYTF	TGTGCCAGCAGCCCTAGCGGGGACGTCTATGGCTACACCTTC
TRBV28	.	.	TRBJ1-1	CASSLTGTFMNTEAFF	TGTGCCAGCAGTTTAACCGGGACGTTCATGAACACTGAAGCTTTCTTT
TRBV6-4	.	.	TRBJ2-3	CASSEQANTDTQYF	TGTGCCAGCAGTGAACAGGCCAACACAGATACGCAGTATTTT
TRBV4-2	.	.	TRBJ1-1	CASSQEALGNTEAFF	TGTGCCAGCAGCCAAGAGGCGTTGGGGAACACTGAAGCTTTCTTT
TRBV30	.	TRBD1	TRBJ1-6	CAGRGQDNSPLHF	TGTGCCGGTAGGGGACAGGATAATTCACCCCTCCACTTT
TRBV6-6	.	.	TRBJ1-5	CASRDSPSNQPQHF	TGTGCCAGCAGAGACAGCCCTAGCAATCAGCCCCAGCATTTT
TRBV5-4	.	.	TRBJ2-7	CASSLSQGVKHF	TGTGCCAGCAGCTTGAGCCAGGGCGTTAAGCACTTC
TRBV11-2	.	.	TRBJ2-5	CASRHPGRSSAGAQYF	TGTGCCAGCAGACACCCCGGACGAAGTTCCGCCGGGGCCCAGTACTTC
TRBV10-3	.	.	TRBJ2-3	CAAKGDTDTQYF	TGTGCCGCGAAAGGGGACACAGATACGCAGTATTTT
TRBV7-8	.	.	TRBJ2-3	CASSLVYGGTDTQYF	TGTGCCAGCAGCTTAGTGTATGGCGGCACAGATACGCAGTATTTT
TRBV5-1	.	TRBD1	TRBJ2-7	CASSTGTASYEQYF	TGCGCCAGCAGCACCGGGACAGCCTCCTACGAGCAGTACTTC
TRBV18	once	TRBD2	TRBJ2-5	CASSPTVGGAGQETQYF	TGTGCCAGCTCACCAACAGTCGGGGGGGCCGGCCAAGAGACCCAGTACTTC
TRBV9	once	.	TRBJ2-5	CASSVESGWGIGGETQYF	TGTGCCAGCAGCGTAGAATCAGGGTGGGGAATCGGGGGTGAGACCCAGTACTTC
TRBV4-3	.	TRBD1	TRBJ2-5	CASSQVGSGGETQYF	TGCGCCAGCAGCCAAGTGGGATCAGGGGGAGAGACCCAGTACTTC
TRBV29-1	.	TRBD2	TRBJ2-2	CSVESGKNTGELFF	TGCAGCGTTGAGAGCGGGAAGAACACCGGGGAGCTGTTTTTT
TRBV6-6	.	.	TRBJ2-5	CASSRGGETQYF	TGTGCCAGCAGTCGGGGAGGTGAGACCCAGTACTTC
TRBV5-1	.	.	TRBJ2-7	CASSFGLPYEQYF	TGCGCCAGCAGCTTCGGCCTGCCCTACGAGCAGTACTTC
TRBV30	.	.	TRBJ1-5	CAWSPLRGAEKGQPQHF	TGTGCCTGGAGCCCACTGAGGGGAGCCGAAAAGGGGCAGCCCCAGCATTTT
TRBV15	.	.	TRBJ2-7	CATTPSPDRSYEQYF	TGTGCCACCACACCCTCCCCCGACAGGTCCTACGAGCAGTACTTC
TRBV2	.	.	TRBJ1-5	CASSVEGLNQPQHF	TGTGCCAGCAGTGTAGAGGGGCTCAATCAGCCCCAGCATTTT
TRBV7-2	.	.	TRBJ2-7	CASSLGETRTSYEQYF	TGTGCCAGCAGCTTAGGCGAGACTCGAACCTCCTACGAGCAGTACTTC
TRBV7-2	.	TRBD2	TRBJ2-1	CASSSASSGGLNEQFF	TGTGCCAGCAGCTCTGCCTCTAGCGGGGGGCTGAATGAGCAGTTCTTC
TRBV28	.	TRBD1	TRBJ2-3	CASSLPSGTDGTDTQYF	TGTGCCAGCAGTTTACCGTCCGGGACAGACGGCACAGATACGCAGTATTTT
TRBV7-6	once	.	TRBJ2-7	CASSLDPDSSYEQYF	TGTGCCAGCAGCTTAGACCCGGACAGCTCCTACGAGCAGTACTTC
TRBV6-5	once	.	TRBJ2-4	CASSYSKQLGKNIQYF	TGTGCCAGCAGTTACTCGAAACAGTTAGGCAAAAACATTCAGTACTTC
TRBV7-9	.	.	TRBJ2-6	CASSSIRSGANVLTF	TGTGCCAGCAGCTCAATCCGCTCTGGGGCCAACGTCCTGACTTTC
TRBV6-6	.	TRBD1	TRBJ1-6	CASSSGTGGSPLHF	TGTGCCAGCAGTTCCGGGACAGGGGGTTCACCCCTCCACTTT
TRBV15	.	TRBD2	TRBJ2-1	CATSRDPGLAVDNEQFF	TGTGCCACCAGCAGAGATCCCGGACTAGCGGTTGACAATGAGCAGTTCTTC
TRBV5-8	.	TRBD1	TRBJ2-1	CASSLGDRLYNEQFF	TGTGCCAGCAGCTTGGGGGACAGGTTATACAATGAGCAGTTCTTC
TRBV5-6	.	.	TRBJ1-5	CASSPTSGQPQHF	TGTGCCAGCAGCCCAACTTCGGGTCAGCCCCAGCATTTT
TRBV30	.	TRBD2	TRBJ2-2	CAWETGGNTGELFF	TGTGCCTGGGAAACGGGAGGGAACACCGGGGAGCTGTTTTTT